This TCR beta chain was documented in a study of OX40 agonist ivuxolimab in advanced cancers. The sample holds one count of this clone. Here immunoSEQ multiplex PCR was the method, and the copy in TCRdb shows in-frame clones only, minus some. The sample shows tens of thousands of clones, 91% of them seen only once. The material was CD4+ or CD8+ T cells sorted from blood, obtained in a trial of the OX40 agonist ivuxolimab. The TCR sequence derives from an adult with an advanced solid tumor such as melanoma, head and neck, liver or kidney cancer.

Written as DNA, the CDR3 is TGTGCCAGCAGCGTAGCAGGGGGCGAGCAGCCCCAGCATTTT. Protein product: CASSVAGGEQPQHF. The V and J genes are TRBV9 and TRBJ1-5; 8 bases are a match to TRBD1. V gave up 0 bases and J gave up 7 bases; unmatched junction bases: 3. This CDR3 has 14 amino acids. CDR1 is SGDLS and CDR2 is YYNGEE in the germline V gene.